What follows are 20 T cell receptor beta chains derived from one specimen sequenced in a study of immune cell composition in non-small cell lung cancer. The table came from immunoSEQ multiplex PCR; TCRdb's copy has only in-frame clones and leaves some out. The sample yields roughly 2,700 clones, nearly 75% seen once. The sequenced sample was lung tumor tissue. These TCRs come from a human donor with non-small cell lung cancer.

V and J are TRBV5-4 and TRBJ2-3, with D perhaps TRBD2 (7 bases). The CDR3 totals 15 residues. The germline V gene has CDR1 SGHNT and CDR2 YYREEE (reference sequence). V was clipped by 5 bases and J by 5 bases, with 18 bases between them. The CDR3 nucleotides are TGTGCCAGCAGTCAGTGGAGGCGGGGGCAAGATACGCAGTATTTT. This sequence encodes CASSQWRRGQDTQYF. Using reference TRBV5-4 and TRBJ2-3 for the parts outside the CDR3, the full variable domain is ETGVTQSPTHLIKTRGQQVTLRCSSQSGHNTVSWYQQALGQGPQFIFQYYREEENGRGNFPPRFSGLQFPNYSSELNVNALELDDSALYLCASSQWRRGQDTQYFGPGTRLTVL.

The chain has TRBV12-5 and TRBJ1-5, with D hard to call. Trimming shortened V by 4 bases and J by 1 base, and 5 bases separated the two germline ends. In germline, CDR1 is LGHNT, CDR2 FRNRAP. This CDR3 has 13 amino acids. The CDR3 protein is CASGSRSNQPQHF. The CDR3, as DNA: TGTGCTAGTGGTTCACGGAGCAATCAGCCCCAGCATTTT.

The chain joins TRBV7-8 to TRBJ2-7; TRBD2 agrees at 10 bases. CDR1 and CDR2 from the germline V gene are SGHVS and FQNEAQ. The V gene end was trimmed by 5 bases and the J gene end by 4 bases; junction bases not matched to a gene: 14. CDR3 length equals 17 residues. CDR3 amino acids: CASSAGWVAGGQYEQYF. The CDR3 region has the DNA TGTGCCAGCAGCGCCGGGTGGGTAGCGGGGGGACAATACGAGCAGTACTTC.

This chain joins TRBV7-9 and TRBJ2-2; 7 nucleotides line up with TRBD1. V shed 2 bases and J 6 bases; nucleotides not matched to a gene: 6. CDR1 SEHNR and CDR2 FQNEAQ come from the germline V gene (reference sequence). The length of the CDR3 is 15 residues. The CDR3 bases are TGTGCCAGCAGCTTACCCCCGACAGGGTCCGGGGAGCTGTTTTTT. Its protein is CASSLPPTGSGELFF.

The chain uses TRBV7-2 and TRBJ2-1, with TRBD2 as a possible D gene (6 bases). Per the germline V gene, CDR1 is SGHTA and CDR2 is FQGNSA. V was shortened by 5 bases and J by 8 bases, with 25 bases between the two germline ends. The CDR3 spans 17 residues. In nucleotides, the CDR3 is TGTGCCAGCAGCCCCCAGACTAGGTTCTGGTCGTGGGATGAGCAGTTCTTC. Translated: CASSPQTRFWSWDEQFF.

This clone was seen a single time. The rearrangement uses TRBV5-4 and TRBJ1-6; D is perhaps TRBD1 (6 bases). The CDR3 is 15 amino acids. V gave up 5 bases and J gave up 7 bases, with 16 bases separating them. Germline V gene lookup returns CDR1 SGHNT and CDR2 YYREEE (reference sequence). The CDR3 DNA is TGTGCCAGCAGAATTACAGGGCTTGGGAATTCACCCCTCCACTTT. Translation: CASRITGLGNSPLHF.

The rearrangement links TRBV18 to TRBJ2-1; tentatively, D is TRBD2 (6 bases). CDR3 length: 15 residues. The germline V and J ends were trimmed by 0 bases and 3 bases, with 9 bases remaining between them. CDR1 is KGHSH and CDR2 is LQKENI in the germline V gene. The CDR3 reads CASSPPRGGYNEQFF. In DNA form, the CDR3 reads TGTGCCAGCTCACCACCGAGGGGAGGCTACAATGAGCAGTTCTTC.

This sequence joins TRBV9 and TRBJ1-2, with D hard to call. Germline V CDR1 and CDR2: SGDLS, YYNGEE. This CDR3 has 12 residues. V shed 3 bases and J shed 5 bases, with 8 bases lying between them. DNA for the CDR3: TGTGCCAGCAGCGCACAGCAATATGGCTACACCTTC. Protein product: CASSAQQYGYTF.

The rearrangement joins TRBV5-1 to TRBJ1-2, with 11 bases that match TRBD1. Germline CDR1 and CDR2: SGHRS and YFSETQ. V lost 0 bases, J lost 4 bases, and 2 bases stayed unmatched. This CDR3 comprises 15 residues. The CDR3 here is CASSLAGQGVYGYTF. DNA of the CDR3: TGCGCCAGCAGCTTGGCGGGACAGGGGGTCTATGGCTACACCTTC.

The chain combines TRBV5-6 with TRBJ2-2; no definite D call. CDR1 SGHDT and CDR2 YYEEEE come from the germline V gene. The V end lost 3 bases, the J end lost 5 bases, and 8 bases lay between the germline ends. The CDR3 has 13 residues. The CDR3 spells CASSSLETGELFF. The CDR3 DNA sequence: TGTGCCAGCAGCTCCTTAGAAACCGGGGAGCTGTTTTTT. The full variable domain, completed using reference TRBV5-6 and TRBJ2-2, is DAGVTQSPTHLIKTRGQQVTLRCSPKSGHDTVSWYQQALGQGPQFIFQYYEEEERQRGNFPDRFSGHQFPNYSSELNVNALLLGDSALYLCASSSLETGELFFGEGSRLTVL.

The gene calls are TRBV7-2 and TRBJ1-4; D is uncertain. The CDR3 is 14 residues long. Between the trimmed V and J ends, which lost 5 bases and 0 bases, there was a span of 7 bases. CDR1 SGHTA and CDR2 FQGNSA come from the germline V gene. This CDR3 is CASSRRATNEKLFF. CDR3 in DNA: TGTGCCAGCAGCCGTCGGGCAACTAATGAAAAACTGTTTTTT.

The chain joins TRBV6-6 to TRBJ2-3, with D unresolved. V lost 0 bases and J lost 6, with 10 bases in between. Germline V gene lookup returns CDR1 MNHNY and CDR2 SVGAGI (reference sequence). The CDR3 loop spans 14 amino acids. The CDR3 DNA reads as TGTGCCAGCAGTTACTCTGGGTCCGGGGATACGCAGTATTTT. It encodes CASSYSGSGDTQYF.

The V gene is TRBV10-1, the J gene TRBJ2-7, with D possibly matching TRBD2 (6 bases). The V end lost 2 bases, the J end lost 4 bases, and 12 bases lay between the germline ends. CDR1 WNHNN and CDR2 SYGVQD come from the germline V gene (reference sequence). The CDR3 runs to 14 residues. The CDR3 protein is CASSEGGNLYEQYF. Here the CDR3 DNA reads TGCGCCAGCAGTGAGGGGGGGAACCTTTACGAGCAGTACTTC.

The chain joins TRBV6-1 to TRBJ2-3; 10 bases agree with TRBD2. This CDR3 is 15 amino acids long. Losses at the gene ends were 6 bases for V and 4 bases for J; bases not matched to a gene: 7. From germline, CDR1 is MNHNS and CDR2 SASEGT. Here the CDR3 DNA reads TGTGCCAGCAGCTTAGCGGGGGGTTGGGCAGATACGCAGTATTTT. Translated, it gives CASSLAGGWADTQYF.

The chain couples TRBV6-6 to TRBJ1-2; D is perhaps TRBD1 (5 bases). Trimming shortened V by 5 bases and J by 2 bases, and 9 bases separated the two germline ends. Looked up from germline, CDR1 is MNHNY and CDR2 is SVGAGI (reference sequence). There are 13 residues in the CDR3. The CDR3 DNA follows: TGTGCCAGCAGTCAGACAGAAAACTATGGCTACACCTTC. Its translation is CASSQTENYGYTF.

This clone was recorded a few times. The chain joins TRBV2 to TRBJ2-5; 11 bases align to TRBD1. CDR3 size: 13 residues. CDR1 is SNHLY, CDR2 FYNNEI, per germline. Trimming at V came to 9 bases and at J to 6 bases, leaving 6 bases not matched to a gene. CDR3 coding DNA: TGTGCCAGTGAAGGGACAGGGGGACAGACCCAGTACTTC. It is translated as CASEGTGGQTQYF.

This rearrangement joins TRBV6-6 to TRBJ1-1, with D perhaps matching TRBD1 (5 bases). Trimming pared 1 base from V and 6 bases from J, leaving 9 bases between. CDR3 size: 13 residues. Germline loops: CDR1 MNHNY, CDR2 SVGAGI (reference sequence). The CDR3 DNA reads as TGTGCCAGCAGTTACTTCGGGGGGGCTGAAGCTTTCTTT. Encoded protein: CASSYFGGAEAFF.

The chain employs TRBV2 and TRBJ1-2, with no clear D. CDR1 is SNHLY and CDR2 is FYNNEI in the germline V gene. This CDR3 has 14 residues. V was clipped by 1 base and J by 8 bases, with 14 bases between them. The CDR3 sequence: CASSEVQKSDGYTF. The CDR3, as DNA: TGTGCCAGCAGTGAAGTACAGAAGTCTGACGGCTACACCTTC.

This chain joins TRBV9 and TRBJ2-7; 10 bases fit TRBD2. CDR3 size: 15 residues. Germline V lookup: CDR1 SGDLS, CDR2 YYNGEE. The V gene end was trimmed by 3 bases and the J gene end by 1 base; junction bases not matched to a gene: 4. The CDR3, as DNA: TGTGCCAGCAGCGCCCTAGCGGGGGCGTCCTACGAGCAGTACTTC. It specifies CASSALAGASYEQYF. The full variable domain, in which reference TRBV9 and TRBJ2-7 provide the parts outside the CDR3, is DSGVTQTPKHLITATGQRVTLRCSPRSGDLSVYWYQQSLDQGLQFLIQYYNGEERAKGNILERFSAQQFPDLHSELNLSSLELGDSALYFCASSALAGASYEQYFGPGTRLTVT.

This chain joins TRBV7-6 and TRBJ2-6, with 7 nucleotides matching TRBD1. Trimming at V came to 4 bases and at J to 1 base, leaving 4 bases not matched to a gene. The CDR3 sequence is 16 residues long. Germline CDR1 is SGHVS and CDR2 is FNYEAQ. In nucleotides, the CDR3 is TGTGCCAGCAGCTCGGACAGGCCGTCTGGGGCCAACGTCCTGACTTTC. Protein: CASSSDRPSGANVLTF. The whole variable domain, remainder taken from reference TRBV7-6 and TRBJ2-6, is GAGVSQSPRYKVTKRGQDVALRCDPISGHVSLYWYRQALGQGPEFLTYFNYEAQQDKSGLPNDRFSAERPEGSISTLTIQRTEQRDSAMYRCASSSDRPSGANVLTFGAGSRLTVL.